This T cell receptor (beta chain) was documented in a study of cytomegalovirus exposure and HLA in healthy donors. The donors comprised healthy bone marrow donors. The PCR had 60 Vbeta and 13 Jbeta primers. Here immunoSEQ multiplex PCR was the method, and the copy in TCRdb shows in-frame clones only, minus some. The table includes around 200,000 clones, about 83% detected once. From germline, CDR1 is MNHEY and CDR2 SVGAGI. There are 15 residues in the CDR3. With 6 bases clipped from V and 3 bases from J, the junction kept 10 bases outside the gene matches. The chain couples TRBV6-5 to TRBJ2-7, with 8 bases matching TRBD1. The sequence came from a woman aged 45-60 years in good health and CMV-seropositive. The sample was PBMCs. CDR3 protein: CASRDQGASGYEQYF. As DNA, the CDR3 is TGTGCCAGCAGGGACCAGGGGGCTAGTGGCTACGAGCAGTACTTC.